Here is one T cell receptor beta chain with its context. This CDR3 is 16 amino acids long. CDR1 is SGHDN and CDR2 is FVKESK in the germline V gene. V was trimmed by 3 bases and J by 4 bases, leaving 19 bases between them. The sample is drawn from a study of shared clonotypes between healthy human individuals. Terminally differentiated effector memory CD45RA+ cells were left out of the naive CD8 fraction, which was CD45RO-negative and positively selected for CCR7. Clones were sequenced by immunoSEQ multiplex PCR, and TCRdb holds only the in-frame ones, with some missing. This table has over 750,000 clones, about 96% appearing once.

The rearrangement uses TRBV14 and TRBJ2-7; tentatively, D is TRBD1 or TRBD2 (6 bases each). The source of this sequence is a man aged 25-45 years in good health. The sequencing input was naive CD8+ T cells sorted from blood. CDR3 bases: TGTGCCAGCAGCCACGGGGGCGGCCTAGGGGAATACGAGCAGTACTTC. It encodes CASSHGGGLGEYEQYF.